What follows is one T cell receptor (beta chain) and its context. This CDR3 is 14 amino acids long. Germline values: CDR1 MNHEY, CDR2 SVGAGI. Trimming cost V 6 bases and J 4 bases, with 15 bases left between them. The source of the sample is a study of shared clonotypes between healthy human individuals. Clones were sequenced by immunoSEQ multiplex PCR, and TCRdb holds only the in-frame ones, with some missing. Here the sample spans about 2,500,000 clones, around nine tenths being singletons. The sample consisted of naive CD4+ T cells sorted from blood. This sample's subset: CD45RA+ positively selected. The chain has TRBV6-5 and TRBJ1-1, with D hard to call. The TCR originated in a man between 18 and 29 years old in good health. CDR3 protein: CASRLGILITEAFF. CDR3 DNA sequence: TGTGCCAGCAGGCTTGGGATATTAATCACTGAAGCTTTCTTT.